This T cell receptor beta chain was profiled in a study of T-cell memory formation after mild COVID-19 (dated by TCRdb to the early 2020s). Some background on the complete study: Most TCR sequence clusters were specific to one of the two donors. In two donors, T-cell clones that expanded and contracted after mild COVID-19 were tracked by sequencing TCRalpha and TCRbeta repertoires over time. The cohort comprised two young, previously healthy adult volunteers, one female and one male.

The instrument given in TCRdb is Illumina NovaSeq 6000. Using 5'RACE with constant-segment primers, TCRalpha and TCRbeta cDNA libraries were constructed, with sample barcodes and unique molecular identifiers added in the process. RNA was extracted from every sample with Trizol reagent. The libraries were amplified in two PCR steps, and the second step added a second sample barcode and Illumina TruSeq adapters. Libraries were sequenced on an Illumina NovaSeq with 2 x 150 bp paired-end reads. In the original analysis: The reads were demultiplexed and collapsed into UMI-guided consensus sequences using migec v1.2.7. Using mixcr v2.1.11, UMI consensuses were aligned to TRA and TRB V and J templates and then assembled into clonotypes. Clonotypes were classified as expanded or contracted when called significant by both edgeR and NoisET, with noise models trained on biological replicates. For edgeR calls, a false discovery rate-adjusted p below 0.01 and a log2 fold-change threshold of 1 were applied. PCA with hierarchical clustering of max-normalized trajectories of the 1000 most abundant clonotypes was used as exploratory dynamics analysis. Separately sequenced CD4+ and CD8+ repertoires were used to assign the CD4 or CD8 phenotype of responding clones. Clones were called with MiXCR by TCRdb after fastp trimmed the public reads at Q25, and only in-frame beta chains were retained. Duplicate CDR3 protein sequences are folded into a single record with the most common DNA and genes. These V and J calls originate from TCRdb's pipeline instead of the authors' own analysis. The sample yields about 430,000 distinct CDR3 sequences; 20% to 25% were counted once. 8.8% of the sample belongs to the ten largest clones.

Ficoll-Paque density gradient centrifugation was the method used to isolate PBMCs. Unmatched junction bases come to 2, with V trimmed by 0 bases and J by 4 bases. There are 15 amino acids in the CDR3, from cysteine to phenylalanine inclusive. The DNA shown is the 45-base CDR3, in frame from base 1. Per the germline V gene (reference sequence), LGHDT is the CDR1 and YNNKEL is the CDR2. Beyond this particular receptor, the publication reports: Contracting CD4+ clones were located mainly in the CM and EM memory subsets, whereas CD8+ clones were found to be enriched in EMRA. The study included only a couple of mild cases, and larger cohorts that include severe cases with pre-infection samples were judged to be necessary. Some responding clones were detected in pre-infection memory, suggesting pre-existing cross-reactive memory T cells joined the SARS-CoV-2 response. Whether the second-wave clones peaking on day 37 were SARS-CoV-2 specific was not confirmed. Balanced CD4/CD8 phenotypes were observed for clones contracting from day 15 to 85, whereas a bias towards CD4+ was observed for a second wave of clones expanding from day 15 to 37.

Remarks on this clonotype: The clone's antigen remains unknown. Base quality data are lacking; no much larger clone is found one base away.

The chain is made from TRBV3-1 and TRBJ1-4, and TRBD1 aligns with 7 junction nucleotides. The TCR was taken from an adult woman who had mild COVID-19 (a few samples of this study predate the infection). The sample titles of this study are shuffled in the database, so cell type and time point are left out; the donor was told from shared clones. The sequencing input was PBMCs or a T cell subset sorted from them (not recorded which). The DNA reads TGTGCCAGCAGCCAAGATGGGACAGTTAATGAAAAACTGTTTTTT. This sequence encodes CASSQDGTVNEKLFF. Reference TRBV3-1 and TRBJ1-4 genes cover what lies past the CDR3, so the full variable domain is DTAVSQTPKYLVTQMGNDKSIKCEQNLGHDTMYWYKQDSKKFLKIMFSYNNKELIINETVPNRFSPKSPDKAHLNLHINSLELGDSAVYFCASSQDGTVNEKLFFGSGTQLSVL.